Presented here are 2 T cell receptor beta chains from one specimen sequenced in a study of T cells in women clearing cervical HPV infection. Some clones are missing from TCRdb's copy, which holds only in-frame ones; the method was immunoSEQ multiplex PCR. The sample's table shows approximately 16,000 clones. Sequenced sample: blood buffy coat. The receptors stem from a woman between 18 and 70 years old with a cervical HPV16 infection that either progressed to CIN3+ or cleared (not recorded which).

Worth noting for this clone: The read falls 3 residues short of the CDR3 end, and the missing part is taken from the germline J gene. V gene TRBV28 combines with J gene TRBJ1-4; 9 bases are shared with TRBD1. In germline, CDR1 is MDHEN, CDR2 SYDVKM. V shed 6 bases, J shed 5 bases, and the junction held 1 base outside the gene matches. The CDR3 runs 13 residues. The sequenced CDR3 bases are TGTGCCAGCAGGGGGACAGGGAATGAAAAA. Residues: CASRGTGNEK. In full, the CDR3 is CASRGTGNEKLFF.

Regarding this clone: The read terminates 3 residues before the CDR3 end, so the remaining end is supplied by the germline J gene. The chain recombines TRBV14 with TRBJ1-1; D call uncertain. Trimming left V 2 bases short and J 7 bases short, with 17 bases between. Germline CDR1 is SGHDN and CDR2 is FVKESK. The CDR3 is made up of 15 amino acids. The CDR3 loop is CASSQISLQYSEAFF. CDR3 DNA (partial): TGTGCCAGCAGCCAAATTTCTCTCCAGTACAGTGAA.